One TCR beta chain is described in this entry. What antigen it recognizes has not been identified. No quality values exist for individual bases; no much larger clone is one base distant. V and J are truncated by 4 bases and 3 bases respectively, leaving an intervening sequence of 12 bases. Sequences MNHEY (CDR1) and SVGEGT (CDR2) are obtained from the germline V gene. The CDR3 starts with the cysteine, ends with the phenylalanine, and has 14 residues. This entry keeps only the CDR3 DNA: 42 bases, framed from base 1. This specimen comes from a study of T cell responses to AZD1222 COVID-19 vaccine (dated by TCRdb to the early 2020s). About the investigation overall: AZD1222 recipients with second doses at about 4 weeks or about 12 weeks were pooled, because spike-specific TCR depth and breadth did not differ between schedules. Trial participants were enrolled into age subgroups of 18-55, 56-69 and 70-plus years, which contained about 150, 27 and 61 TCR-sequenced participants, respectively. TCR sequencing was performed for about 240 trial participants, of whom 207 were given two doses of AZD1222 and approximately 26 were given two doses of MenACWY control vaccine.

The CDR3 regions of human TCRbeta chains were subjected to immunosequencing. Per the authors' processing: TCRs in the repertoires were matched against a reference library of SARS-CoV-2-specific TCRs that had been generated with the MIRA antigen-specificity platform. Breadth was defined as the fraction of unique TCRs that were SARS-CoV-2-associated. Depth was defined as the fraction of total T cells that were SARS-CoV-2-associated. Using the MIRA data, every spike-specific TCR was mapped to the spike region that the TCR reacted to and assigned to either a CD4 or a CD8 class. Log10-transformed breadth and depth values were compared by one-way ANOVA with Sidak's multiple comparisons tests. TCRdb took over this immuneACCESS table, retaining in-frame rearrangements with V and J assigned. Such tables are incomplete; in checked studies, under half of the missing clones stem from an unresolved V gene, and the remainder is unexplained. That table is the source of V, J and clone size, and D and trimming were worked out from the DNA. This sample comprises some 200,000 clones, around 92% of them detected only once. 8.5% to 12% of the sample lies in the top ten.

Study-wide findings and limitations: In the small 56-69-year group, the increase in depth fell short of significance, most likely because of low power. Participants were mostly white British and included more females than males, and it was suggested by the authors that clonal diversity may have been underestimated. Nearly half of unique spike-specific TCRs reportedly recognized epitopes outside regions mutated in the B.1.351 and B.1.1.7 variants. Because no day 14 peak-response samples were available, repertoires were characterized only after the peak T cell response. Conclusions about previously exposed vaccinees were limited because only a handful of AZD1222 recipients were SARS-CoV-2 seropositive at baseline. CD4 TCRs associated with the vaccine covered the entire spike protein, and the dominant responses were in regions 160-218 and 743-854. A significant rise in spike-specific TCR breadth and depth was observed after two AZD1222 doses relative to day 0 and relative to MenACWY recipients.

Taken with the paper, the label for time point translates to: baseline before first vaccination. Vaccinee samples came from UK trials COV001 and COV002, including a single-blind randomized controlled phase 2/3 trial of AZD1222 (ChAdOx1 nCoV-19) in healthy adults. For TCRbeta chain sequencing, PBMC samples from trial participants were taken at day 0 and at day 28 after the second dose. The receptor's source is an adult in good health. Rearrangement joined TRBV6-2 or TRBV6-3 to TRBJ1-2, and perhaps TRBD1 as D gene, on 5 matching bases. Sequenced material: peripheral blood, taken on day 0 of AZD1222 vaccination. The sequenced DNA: TGTGCCAGCAGTTCCCCGGGACGGCACTATGGCTACACCTTC. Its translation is CASSSPGRHYGYTF.